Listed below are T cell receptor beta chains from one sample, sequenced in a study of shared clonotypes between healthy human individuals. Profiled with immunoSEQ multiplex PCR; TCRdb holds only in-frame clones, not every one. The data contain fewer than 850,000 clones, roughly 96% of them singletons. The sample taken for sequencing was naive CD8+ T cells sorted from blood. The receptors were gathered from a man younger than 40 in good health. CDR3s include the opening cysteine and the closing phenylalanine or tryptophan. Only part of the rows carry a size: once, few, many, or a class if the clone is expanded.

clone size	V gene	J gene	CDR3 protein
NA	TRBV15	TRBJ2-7	CATRTGPQGYEQYF
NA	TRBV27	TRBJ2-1	CASSFSASSSYNEQFF
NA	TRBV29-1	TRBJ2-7	CSARDRFYEQYF
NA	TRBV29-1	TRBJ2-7	CSVASENYEQYF
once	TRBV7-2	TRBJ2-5	CASSLTKETQYF
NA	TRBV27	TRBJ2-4	CASSSRDIQYF
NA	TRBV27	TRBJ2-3	CASSLPGSQDTQYF
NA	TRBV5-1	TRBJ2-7	CASRGELGIPHEQYF
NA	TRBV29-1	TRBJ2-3	CSVEGSHFSTDTQYF
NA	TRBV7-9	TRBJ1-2	CASSSLDSPNYGYTF
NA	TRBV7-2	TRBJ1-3	CASSPWGYDTIYF
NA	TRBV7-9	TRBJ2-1	CASSKASAHEQFF
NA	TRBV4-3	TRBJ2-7	CASSQGSSDTYEQYF
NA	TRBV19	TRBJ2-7	CASSGSKSYEQYF
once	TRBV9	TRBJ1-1	CASSVRNTEAFF
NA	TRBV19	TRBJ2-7	CASSITGYSGEQYF
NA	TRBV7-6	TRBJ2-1	CASSGTAPNLAGWSNEQFF
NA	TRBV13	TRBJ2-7	CASSLGGPGAYEQYF
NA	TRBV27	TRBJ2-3	CASSLPGLGRDTQYF
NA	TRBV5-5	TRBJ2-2	CASSRWTHPRNTGELFF
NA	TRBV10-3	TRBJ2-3	CAISETGGLAGHTDTQYF
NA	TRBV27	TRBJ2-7	CASSLSSTTYEQYF
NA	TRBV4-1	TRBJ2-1	CASSQVTGGWGEQFF
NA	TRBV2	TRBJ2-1	CASSPPPHNEQFF
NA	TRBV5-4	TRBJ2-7	CASSLGLGNEQYF
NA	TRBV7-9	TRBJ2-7	CASSLVLISYEQYF
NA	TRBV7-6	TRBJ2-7	CASSGGLSSGKYEQYF
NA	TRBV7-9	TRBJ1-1	CASSLANGNTEAFF
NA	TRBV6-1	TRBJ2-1	CASRTPGLAGAEQFF
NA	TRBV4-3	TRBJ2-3	CASSQDGPSGRGDTQYF
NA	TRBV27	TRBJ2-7	CASSLLGGDEQYF
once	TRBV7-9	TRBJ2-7	CASREPVERGSYEQYF
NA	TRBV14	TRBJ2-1	CASSLLAVSYNEQFF
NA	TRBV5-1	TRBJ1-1	CASSAGQGPEAFF
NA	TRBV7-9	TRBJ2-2	CASSPGGARTGELFF
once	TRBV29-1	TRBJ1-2	CSVEWAAYGYTF
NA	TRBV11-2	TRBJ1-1	CASSLGQGSRTEAFF
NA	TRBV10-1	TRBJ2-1	CASSEFRGEAYNEQFF
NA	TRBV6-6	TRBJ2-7	CASSYSIRGTYEQYF
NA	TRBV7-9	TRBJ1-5	CASSLETPVWNQPQHF
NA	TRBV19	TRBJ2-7	CASSSGTGYEQYF
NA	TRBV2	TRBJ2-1	CASSGLRGSGLNEQFF
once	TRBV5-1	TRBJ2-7	CASSLPDSYEQYF
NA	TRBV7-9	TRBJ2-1	CASSPDEGNPYNEQFF
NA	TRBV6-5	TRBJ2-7	CASSPGVPTRYEQYF
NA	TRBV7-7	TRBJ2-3	CASSLGTSRTDTQYF
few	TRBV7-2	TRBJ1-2	CASSLPGDSNYGYTF
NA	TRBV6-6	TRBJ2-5	CASSQRAGHQETQYF
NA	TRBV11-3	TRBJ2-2	CASSPPDTGELFF
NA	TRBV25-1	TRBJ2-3	CASSVAGDTQYF
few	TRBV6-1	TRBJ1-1	CASTTGMGHTEAFF
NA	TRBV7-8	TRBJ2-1	CASSLGDYGVYEQFF
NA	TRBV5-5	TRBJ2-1	CASSLGDRAGIHEQFF
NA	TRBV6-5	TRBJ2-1	CASSWDRLGEQFF